These 6 T cell receptor beta chains were sequenced from one sample in a study of T cells in Graves' hyperthyroidism and ophthalmopathy. RNA transcripts provided the source from which TCR beta CDR3 regions were amplified. The study used the HTBI primer set for a first-round RT-PCR of the TCR CDR3. TCRdb used MiXCR to reprocess the multiplex PCR reads, holding one entry per CDR3 protein. Of about 610,000 distinct CDR3 sequences in the sample, about 45% were seen once. The material sequenced was peripheral blood or thyroid tissue (not recorded which). The receptors stem from a woman between 18 and 30 years old with Graves' hyperthyroidism.

The chain is built from TRBV10-3 and TRBJ1-3; D possibly corresponds to TRBD1 (5 bases). This CDR3 is 14 amino acids long. Germline V lookup: CDR1 ENHRY, CDR2 SYGVKD. V lost 3 bases and J lost 7, with 13 bases in between. The CDR3 DNA reads as TGTGCCATCAGTGAACAGCGGGGCATGAACACCATATATTTT. As protein: CAISEQRGMNTIYF.

This clonotype appeared many times. The chain is built from TRBV4-2 and TRBJ2-7, with D possibly called TRBD1 or TRBD2 (6 bases each). CDR1 and CDR2 from the germline V gene are LGHNA and YNFKEQ. The V gene lost 3 bases and the J gene lost 6 bases, with 12 bases spanning the gap. The CDR3 loop spans 13 amino acids. CDR3 DNA sequence: TGTGCCAGCAGCCAGGGGGCCGGGGGCGAGCAGTACTTC. Translated, it gives CASSQGAGGEQYF.

The chain combines TRBV29-1 with TRBJ2-7; possibly TRBD2 for D (5 bases). The CDR3 has 12 amino acids. CDR1 is SQVTM and CDR2 is ANQGSEA in the germline V gene. The V and J ends lost 4 bases and 6 bases respectively, with 13 bases between them. The CDR3 here is CSVGTAPFEQYF. The DNA of the CDR3 is TGCAGCGTTGGGACTGCCCCCTTCGAGCAGTACTTC.

The chain links TRBV11-1 to TRBJ2-7; 9 bases agree with TRBD2. V shed 5 bases and J 9 bases; nucleotides not matched to a gene: 11. CDR1 and CDR2 (germline): SGHAT, FQDESV (reference sequence). This CDR3 comprises 14 residues. The CDR3 region has the DNA TGTGCCAGCAGCCCCGAGCGGGAGGTACCTCGGCAGTACTTC. Its protein product is CASSPEREVPRQYF.

The V gene is TRBV12-3 or TRBV12-4, the J gene TRBJ2-7, with D possibly matching TRBD1 (6 bases). The V end was cut by 5 bases, the J end by 3 bases, with 29 bases between. CDR3 size: 19 residues. DNA for the CDR3: TGTGCCAGCAGTCCCGCCCGGACAGCCCACTTAATAGCCTTCTACGAGCAGTACTTC. Its protein is CASSPARTAHLIAFYEQYF.

As for this clonotype: A much larger clone is a single base away; this may be a read error. This chain uses TRBV5-1 with TRBJ2-5; D is perhaps TRBD2 (6 bases). This CDR3 is 13 amino acids long. V was trimmed by 7 bases and J by 3 bases, leaving 13 bases between them. CDR1 SGHRS and CDR2 YFSETQ come from the germline V gene. The CDR3 coding sequence is TGCGCCAGCGGCGTAGCGGAGAAAGAGACCCAGTACTTC. Its protein is CASGVAEKETQYF.